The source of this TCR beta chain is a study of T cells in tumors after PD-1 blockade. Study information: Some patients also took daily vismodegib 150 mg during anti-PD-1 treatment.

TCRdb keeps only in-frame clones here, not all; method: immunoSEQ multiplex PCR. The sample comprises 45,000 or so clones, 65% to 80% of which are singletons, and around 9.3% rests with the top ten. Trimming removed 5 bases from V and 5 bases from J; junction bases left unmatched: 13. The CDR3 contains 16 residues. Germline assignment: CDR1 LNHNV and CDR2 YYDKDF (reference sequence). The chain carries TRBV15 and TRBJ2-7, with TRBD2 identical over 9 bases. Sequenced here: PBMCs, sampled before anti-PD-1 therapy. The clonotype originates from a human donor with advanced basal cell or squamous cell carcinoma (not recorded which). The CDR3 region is CATSSRRKAGGDEQYF. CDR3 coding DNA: TGTGCCACCAGCTCCCGGCGCAAAGCGGGAGGAGACGAGCAGTACTTC.